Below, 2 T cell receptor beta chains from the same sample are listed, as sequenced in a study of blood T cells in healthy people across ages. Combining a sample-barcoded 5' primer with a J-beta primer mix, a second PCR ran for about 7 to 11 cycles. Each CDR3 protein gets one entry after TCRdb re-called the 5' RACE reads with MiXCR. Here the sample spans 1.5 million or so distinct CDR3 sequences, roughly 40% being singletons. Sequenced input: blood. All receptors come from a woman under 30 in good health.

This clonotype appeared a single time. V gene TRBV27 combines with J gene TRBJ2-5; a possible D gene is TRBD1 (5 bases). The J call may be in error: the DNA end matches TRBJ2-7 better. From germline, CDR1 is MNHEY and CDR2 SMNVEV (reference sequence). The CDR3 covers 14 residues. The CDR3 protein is CASSSGSRLDEQYF. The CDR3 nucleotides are TGTGCCAGCAGCTCAGGGTCTAGATTGGACGAGCAGTACTTC.

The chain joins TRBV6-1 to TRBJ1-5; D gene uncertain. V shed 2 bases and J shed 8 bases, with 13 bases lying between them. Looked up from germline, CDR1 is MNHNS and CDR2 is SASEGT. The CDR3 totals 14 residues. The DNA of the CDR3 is TGTGCCAGCAGTGAAAGTAGCCAGTTCAAGCCCCAGCATTTT. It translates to CASSESSQFKPQHF.